The 6 T cell receptor beta chains presented below share a single source sample, sequenced in a study of cytomegalovirus exposure and HLA in healthy donors. The study ran its PCR with 60 Vbeta and 13 Jbeta primers. Profiled with immunoSEQ multiplex PCR; TCRdb holds only in-frame clones, not every one. This sample has approximately 90,000 clones; 70% occur once, and the top ten carry about 16%. Sequencing was carried out using PBMCs. Source of these receptors: a woman aged 45-60 years in good health and CMV-seropositive.

V is TRBV25-1 and J is TRBJ2-6; D may be TRBD2 (6 bases). Trimming shortened V by 11 bases and J by 2 bases, and 13 bases separated the two germline ends. CDR1 is MGHDK and CDR2 is SYGVNS in the germline V gene. This CDR3 spans 14 amino acids. As DNA, the CDR3 is TGTGCCTCCTCCGGGGGTGCTGGGGCCAACGTCCTGACTTTC. Translating it yields CASSGGAGANVLTF.

The rearrangement links TRBV27 to TRBJ2-1, with 13 bases lining up with TRBD2. J gave up 7 bases and V 4 bases, and 1 base lay outside the gene matches. The CDR3 totals 14 residues. Germline V gene data show CDR1 as MNHEY and CDR2 as SMNVEV (reference sequence). CDR3 nucleotide sequence: TGTGCCAGCAGTTGGACTAGCGGGAGAAATGAGCAGTTCTTC. As protein: CASSWTSGRNEQFF.

This clone was observed a few times. In DNA, the CDR3 is TGTGCCAGCAGCTCCGGCCGGCTAGCGGTCACTGGGCTGGAGCAGTTCTTC. Protein sequence: CASSSGRLAVTGLEQFF. This chain joins TRBV7-2 and TRBJ2-1; 7 positions agree with TRBD2. This CDR3 region has 17 residues. V was clipped by 4 bases and J by 10 bases; unmatched bases: 19. Per germline, CDR1 SGHTA and CDR2 FQGNSA.

This clone has only a few counts. This rearrangement joins TRBV5-6 to TRBJ2-4; 9 positions agree with TRBD1. Germline lookup yields CDR1 SGHDT and CDR2 YYEEEE. There are 16 residues in the CDR3. Germline trimming cut 4 bases from V and 0 bases from J; bases unmatched to any gene: 5. The CDR3 protein is CASSGQGILAKNIQYF. The DNA for the CDR3 is TGTGCCAGCAGCGGACAGGGGATTCTAGCCAAAAACATTCAGTACTTC. The variable domain in full, completed from reference TRBV5-6 and TRBJ2-4, reads DAGVTQSPTHLIKTRGQQVTLRCSPKSGHDTVSWYQQALGQGPQFIFQYYEEEERQRGNFPDRFSGHQFPNYSSELNVNALLLGDSALYLCASSGQGILAKNIQYFGAGTRLSVL.

The rearrangement links TRBV5-4 to TRBJ1-1; D not resolved. Germline CDR1 SGHNT, CDR2 YYREEE (reference sequence). The CDR3 contains 15 residues. The ends were cut back, 4 bases at V and 0 bases at J, with 13 bases in the middle. The DNA of the CDR3 is TGTGCCAGCAGCCCAGGCGGGGTCATGAACACTGAAGCTTTCTTT. It specifies CASSPGGVMNTEAFF.

The gene calls are TRBV5-1 and TRBJ2-3; 11 positions match TRBD1. From germline, CDR1 is SGHRS and CDR2 YFSETQ. Trimming took 6 bases from V and 2 from J; bases not matched to a gene: 5. CDR3 length equals 15 residues. The CDR3 loop reads CASKRGQGDTDTQYF. As DNA, the CDR3 is TGCGCCAGCAAACGGGGACAGGGGGACACAGATACGCAGTATTTT.